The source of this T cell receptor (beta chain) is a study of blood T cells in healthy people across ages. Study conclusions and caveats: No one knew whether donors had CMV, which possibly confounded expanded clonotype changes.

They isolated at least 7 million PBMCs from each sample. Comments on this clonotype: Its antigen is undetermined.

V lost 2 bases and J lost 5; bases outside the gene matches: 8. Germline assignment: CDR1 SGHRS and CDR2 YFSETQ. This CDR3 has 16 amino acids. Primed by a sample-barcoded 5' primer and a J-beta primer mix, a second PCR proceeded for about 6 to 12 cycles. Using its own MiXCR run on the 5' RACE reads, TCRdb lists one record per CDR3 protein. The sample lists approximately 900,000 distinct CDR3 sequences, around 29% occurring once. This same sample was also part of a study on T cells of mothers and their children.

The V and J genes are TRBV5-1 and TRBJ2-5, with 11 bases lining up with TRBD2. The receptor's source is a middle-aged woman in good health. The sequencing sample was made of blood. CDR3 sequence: CASSFSSGGASETQYF. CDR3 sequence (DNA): TGCGCCAGCAGCTTTAGTAGCGGGGGGGCCTCGGAGACCCAGTACTTC.